A selection of T cell receptor beta chains follows, all from one sample in a study of blood T cells in healthy people across ages. TCRdb reanalysed the 5' RACE reads using MiXCR and keeps one entry per CDR3 protein. The table includes under 2 million distinct CDR3 sequences, 30% to 35% detected once. Sequenced: blood. The receptors stem from a woman aged 25 to 39 in good health. Each CDR3 is given without its conserved first and last residue.

V gene,CDR3 protein
TRBV5-6,AGSLAAGVKNIQY
TRBV18,ASSPWGDRSNVLT
TRBV20-1,SATTRVGGGADTQY
TRBV20-1,SARDPLAGDTDTQY
TRBV10-3,AISESGLAGVGTGELF
TRBV5-1,ASSTQPTDLNTEAF
TRBV4-1,ASSQMGAGDSSYNEQF
TRBV4-2,ASSQVVPRDTEAF
TRBV2,ASSERRGNEKLF
TRBV30,AWNLPRLDSYEQY
TRBV6-1,ASSAVFRATEAF